The entry that follows covers one T cell receptor beta chain sequence. Sequencing used immunoSEQ multiplex PCR; TCRdb keeps in-frame clones, though not all of them. The data show 190,000 or so clones, 83% seen once. Germline-derived CDR1 and CDR2 are MNHEY and SVGEGT. Between the trimmed V and J ends, which lost 6 bases and 4 bases, there was a span of 15 bases. The CDR3 loop spans 14 amino acids. The data belong to a study of blood T cell repertoires in COVID-19. The chain combines TRBV6-2 or TRBV6-3 with TRBJ1-2, with TRBD1 as a possible D gene (6 bases). The specimen was peripheral blood. This receptor was taken from a man aged 50 to 60 with active or convalescent COVID-19. The CDR3 reads CASSPGQPFYGYTF. The CDR3 DNA reads as TGTGCCAGCAGCCCCGGACAGCCTTTCTATGGCTACACCTTC.